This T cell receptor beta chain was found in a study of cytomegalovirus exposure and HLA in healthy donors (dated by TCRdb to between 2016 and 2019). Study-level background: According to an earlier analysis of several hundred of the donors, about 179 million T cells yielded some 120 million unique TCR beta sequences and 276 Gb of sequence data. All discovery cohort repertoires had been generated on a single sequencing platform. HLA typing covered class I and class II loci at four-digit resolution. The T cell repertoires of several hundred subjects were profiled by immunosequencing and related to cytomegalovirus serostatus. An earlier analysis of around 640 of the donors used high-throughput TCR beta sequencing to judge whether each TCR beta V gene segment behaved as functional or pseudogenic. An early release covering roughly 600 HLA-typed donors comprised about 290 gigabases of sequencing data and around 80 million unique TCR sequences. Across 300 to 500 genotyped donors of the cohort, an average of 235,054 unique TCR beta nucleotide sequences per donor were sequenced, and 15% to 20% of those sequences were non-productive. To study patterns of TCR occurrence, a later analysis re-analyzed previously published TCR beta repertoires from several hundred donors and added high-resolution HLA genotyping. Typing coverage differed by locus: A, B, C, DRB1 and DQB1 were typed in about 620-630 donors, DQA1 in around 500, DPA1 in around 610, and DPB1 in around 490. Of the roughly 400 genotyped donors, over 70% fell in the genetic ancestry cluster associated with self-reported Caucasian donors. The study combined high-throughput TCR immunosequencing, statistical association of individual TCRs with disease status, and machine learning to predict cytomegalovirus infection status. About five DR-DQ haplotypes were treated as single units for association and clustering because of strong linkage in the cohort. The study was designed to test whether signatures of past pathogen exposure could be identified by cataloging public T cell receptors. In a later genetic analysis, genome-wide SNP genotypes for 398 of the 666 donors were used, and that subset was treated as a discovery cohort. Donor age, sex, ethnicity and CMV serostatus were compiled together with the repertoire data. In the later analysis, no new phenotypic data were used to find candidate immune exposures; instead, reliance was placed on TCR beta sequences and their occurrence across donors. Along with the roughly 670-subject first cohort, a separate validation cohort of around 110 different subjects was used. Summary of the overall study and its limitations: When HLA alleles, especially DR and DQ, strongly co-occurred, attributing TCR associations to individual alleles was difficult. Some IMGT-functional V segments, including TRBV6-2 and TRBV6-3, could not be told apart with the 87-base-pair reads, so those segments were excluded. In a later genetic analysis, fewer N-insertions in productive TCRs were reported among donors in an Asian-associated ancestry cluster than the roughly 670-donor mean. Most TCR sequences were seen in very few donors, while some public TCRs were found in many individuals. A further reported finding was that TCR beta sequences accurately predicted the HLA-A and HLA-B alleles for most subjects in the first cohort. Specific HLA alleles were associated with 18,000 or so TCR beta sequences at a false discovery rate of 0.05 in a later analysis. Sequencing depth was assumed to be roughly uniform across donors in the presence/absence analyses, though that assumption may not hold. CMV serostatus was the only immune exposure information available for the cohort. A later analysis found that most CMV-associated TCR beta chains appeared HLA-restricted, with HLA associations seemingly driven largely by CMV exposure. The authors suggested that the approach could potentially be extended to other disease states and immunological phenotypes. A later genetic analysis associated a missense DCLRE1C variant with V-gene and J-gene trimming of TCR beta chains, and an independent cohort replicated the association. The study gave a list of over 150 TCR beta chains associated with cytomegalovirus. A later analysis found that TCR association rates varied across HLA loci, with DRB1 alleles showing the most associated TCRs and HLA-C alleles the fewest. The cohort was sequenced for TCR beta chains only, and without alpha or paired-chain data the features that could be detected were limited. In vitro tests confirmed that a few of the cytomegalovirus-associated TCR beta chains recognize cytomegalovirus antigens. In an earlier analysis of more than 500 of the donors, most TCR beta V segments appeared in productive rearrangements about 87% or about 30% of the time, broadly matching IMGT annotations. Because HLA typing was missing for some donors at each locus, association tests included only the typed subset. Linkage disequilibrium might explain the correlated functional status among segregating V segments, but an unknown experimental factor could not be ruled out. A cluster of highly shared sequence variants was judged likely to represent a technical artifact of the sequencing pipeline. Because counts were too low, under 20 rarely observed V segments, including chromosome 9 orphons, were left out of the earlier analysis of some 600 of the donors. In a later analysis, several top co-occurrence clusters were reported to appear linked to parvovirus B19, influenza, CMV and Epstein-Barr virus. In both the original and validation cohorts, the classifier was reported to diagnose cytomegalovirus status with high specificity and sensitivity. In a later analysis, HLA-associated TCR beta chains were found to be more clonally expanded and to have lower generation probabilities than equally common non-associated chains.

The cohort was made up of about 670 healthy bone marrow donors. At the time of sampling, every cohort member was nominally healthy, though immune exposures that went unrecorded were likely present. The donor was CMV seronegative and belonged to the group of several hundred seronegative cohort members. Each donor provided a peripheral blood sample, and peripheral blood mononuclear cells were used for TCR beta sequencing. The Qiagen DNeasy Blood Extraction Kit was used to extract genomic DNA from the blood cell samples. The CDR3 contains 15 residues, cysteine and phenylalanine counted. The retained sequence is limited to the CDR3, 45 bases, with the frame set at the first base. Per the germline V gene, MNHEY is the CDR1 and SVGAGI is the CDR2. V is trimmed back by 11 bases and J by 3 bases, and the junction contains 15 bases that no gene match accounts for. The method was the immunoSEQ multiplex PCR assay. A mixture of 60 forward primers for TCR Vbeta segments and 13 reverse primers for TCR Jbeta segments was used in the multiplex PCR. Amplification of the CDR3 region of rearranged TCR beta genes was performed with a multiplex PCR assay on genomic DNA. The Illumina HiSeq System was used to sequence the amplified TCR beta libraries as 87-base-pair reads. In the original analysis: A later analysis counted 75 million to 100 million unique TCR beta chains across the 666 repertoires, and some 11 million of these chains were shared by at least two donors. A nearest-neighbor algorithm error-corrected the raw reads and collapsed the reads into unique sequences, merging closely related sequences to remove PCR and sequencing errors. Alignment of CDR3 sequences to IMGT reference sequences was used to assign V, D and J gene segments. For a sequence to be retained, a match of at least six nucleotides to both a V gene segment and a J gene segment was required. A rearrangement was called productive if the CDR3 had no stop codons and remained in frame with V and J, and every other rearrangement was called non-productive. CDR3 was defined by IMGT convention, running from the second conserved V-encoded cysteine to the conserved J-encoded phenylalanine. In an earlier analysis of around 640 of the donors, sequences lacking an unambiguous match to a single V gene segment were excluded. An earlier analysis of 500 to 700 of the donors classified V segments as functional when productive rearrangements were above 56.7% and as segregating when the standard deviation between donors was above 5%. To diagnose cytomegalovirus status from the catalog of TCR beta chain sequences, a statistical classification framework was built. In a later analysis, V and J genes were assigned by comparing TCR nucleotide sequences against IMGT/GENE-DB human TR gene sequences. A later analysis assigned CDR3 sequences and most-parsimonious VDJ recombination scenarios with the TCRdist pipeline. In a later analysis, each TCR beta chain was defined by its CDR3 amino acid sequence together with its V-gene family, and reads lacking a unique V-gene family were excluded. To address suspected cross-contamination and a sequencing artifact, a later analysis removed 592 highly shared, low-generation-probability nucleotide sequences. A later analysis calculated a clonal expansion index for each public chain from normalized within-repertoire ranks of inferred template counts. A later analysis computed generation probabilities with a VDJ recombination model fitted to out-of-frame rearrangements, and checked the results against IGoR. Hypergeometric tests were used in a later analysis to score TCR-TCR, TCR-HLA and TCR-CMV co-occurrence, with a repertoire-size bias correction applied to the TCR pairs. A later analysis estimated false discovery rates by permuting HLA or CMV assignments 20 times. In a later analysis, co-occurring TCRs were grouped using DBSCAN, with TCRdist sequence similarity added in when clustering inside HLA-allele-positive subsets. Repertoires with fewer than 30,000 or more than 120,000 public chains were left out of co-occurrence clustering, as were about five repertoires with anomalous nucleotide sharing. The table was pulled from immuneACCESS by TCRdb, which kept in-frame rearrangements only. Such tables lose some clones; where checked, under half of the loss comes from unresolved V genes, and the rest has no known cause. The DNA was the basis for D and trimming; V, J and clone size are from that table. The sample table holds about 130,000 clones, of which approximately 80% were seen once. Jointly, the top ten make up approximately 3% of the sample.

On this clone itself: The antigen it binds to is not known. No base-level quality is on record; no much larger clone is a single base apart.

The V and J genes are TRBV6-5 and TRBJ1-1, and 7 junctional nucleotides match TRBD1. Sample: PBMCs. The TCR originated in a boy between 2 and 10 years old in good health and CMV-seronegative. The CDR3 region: CAAYSPFRGDTEAFF. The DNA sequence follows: TGTGCCGCTTATTCCCCCTTCAGGGGGGACACTGAAGCTTTCTTT.